These T cell receptor beta chains were read from a single sample in a study of T cell responses to AZD1222 COVID-19 vaccine. Generated by immunoSEQ multiplex PCR, the TCRdb table keeps only in-frame clones and is missing some. The sample has about 47,000 clones; about four fifths are singletons. Source: peripheral blood, taken 28 days after the second dose of the MenACWY control vaccine. Receptors were obtained from an adult who received the MenACWY meningococcal vaccine as a control. Both conserved end residues are part of each CDR3. D genes are given only for firm matches. Clone size, where shown, is once, few, many, or a class for clones that have expanded.

v_gene	d_gene	j_gene	abundance	CDR3nt	CDR3aa
TRBV3-1/TRBV3-2	NA	TRBJ2-1	NA	TGTGCCAGCAGCCAAGTAGTTAGGGATGAGCAGTTCTTC	CASSQVVRDEQFF
TRBV5-1	NA	TRBJ2-5	NA	TGCGCCAGCAGCTTGAATGGGTATGGGGGAGAGACCCAGTACTTC	CASSLNGYGGETQYF
TRBV19	NA	TRBJ2-2	NA	TGTGCCAGTAGTCCCCGTGGAGGGGGATCGAACACCGGGGAGCTGTTTTTT	CASSPRGGGSNTGELFF
TRBV9	TRBD1	TRBJ2-3	NA	TGTGCCAGCAGCGTGGGGACAGGGGGCACAGATACGCAGTATTTT	CASSVGTGGTDTQYF
TRBV27	TRBD2	TRBJ2-1	NA	TGTGCCAGCAGTTTATTTGCTGCGTCTAGCGGATACAATGAGCAGTTCTTC	CASSLFAASSGYNEQFF
TRBV6-1	NA	TRBJ2-7	few	TGTGCCAGCAGTGAAGGGGTTAGGGACGGGGCCTACGAGCAGTACTTC	CASSEGVRDGAYEQYF
TRBV5-1	TRBD1	TRBJ1-6	NA	TGCGCCAGCAGCTTCACCGGGACAGGGAATTCACCCCTCCACTTT	CASSFTGTGNSPLHF
TRBV5-1	NA	TRBJ1-1	NA	TGCGCCAGCAGCTTAGACGGGATGAACACTGAAGCTTTCTTT	CASSLDGMNTEAFF
TRBV5-1	TRBD1	TRBJ2-7	NA	TGCGCCAGCAGCCCGGACAGGGTCCCCTACGAGCAGTACTTC	CASSPDRVPYEQYF
TRBV7-8	NA	TRBJ2-5	once	TGTGCCAGCAGCTTGGGCATTGGGGAGACCCAGTACTTC	CASSLGIGETQYF
TRBV10-3	NA	TRBJ2-3	NA	TGTGCCATCAGTAAAGAACCATCAACCCTCACAGATACGCAGTATTTT	CAISKEPSTLTDTQYF
TRBV15	NA	TRBJ1-6	NA	TGTGCCACCAGCAGAGATGGTCGTCGGCTCCTGGATTCACCCCTCCACTTT	CATSRDGRRLLDSPLHF
TRBV28	NA	TRBJ1-3	NA	TGTGCCAGCAGTTTTGAGCTCCTCTCTGGAAACACCATATATTTT	CASSFELLSGNTIYF
TRBV9	TRBD1	TRBJ1-1	NA	TGTGCCAGCAGCGCGACCGGGACAGGGGCTGAAGCTTTCTTT	CASSATGTGAEAFF
TRBV3-1/TRBV3-2	NA	TRBJ1-2	NA	TGTGCCAGCAGCCAACAGATGAGCCATAACTATGGCTACACCTTC	CASSQQMSHNYGYTF
TRBV2	NA	TRBJ1-2	NA	TGTGCCAGCAGTGAGGAGGAAACTAACTATGGCTACACCTTC	CASSEEETNYGYTF
TRBV5-1	TRBD2	TRBJ2-1	once	TGCGCCAGCAGCTTGGCTAGCGGGAGGGCCGGTAATGAGCAGTTCTTC	CASSLASGRAGNEQFF
TRBV19	NA	TRBJ1-3	once	TGTGCCAGTAGTATCAGGGCGGAGTCGGCTGGAAACACCATATATTTT	CASSIRAESAGNTIYF
TRBV5-1	TRBD2	TRBJ2-3	few	TGCGCCAGCAGTCCGGGACTAGCTACCTCTGCGCAGTATTTT	CASSPGLATSAQYF
TRBV6-5	NA	TRBJ1-1	NA	TGTGCCAGCATGAGCGGAGAGATACCGAACACTGAAGCTTTCTTT	CASMSGEIPNTEAFF
TRBV5-5	NA	TRBJ1-2	NA	TGTGCCAGCAGCTTAGGCGGCTGGGACTATGGCTACACCTTC	CASSLGGWDYGYTF
TRBV19	NA	TRBJ2-3	NA	TGTGCCAGTAGTAGACAAACAGATACGCAGTATTTT	CASSRQTDTQYF
TRBV9	NA	TRBJ2-7	NA	TGTGCCAGCAGCGCCGGACCCAGGGATAGCGAGCAGTACTTC	CASSAGPRDSEQYF
TRBV6-5	TRBD2	TRBJ2-3	NA	TGTGCCTCGGGAGGAATGGGCACAGATACGCAGTATTTT	CASGGMGTDTQYF
TRBV30	NA	TRBJ1-2	once	TGTGCCTGGAGTCAGATTAACTATGGCTACACCTTC	CAWSQINYGYTF
TRBV11-2	NA	TRBJ1-3	NA	TGTGCCAGCAGCGCCCGTTCGGTGGGAACCCGAAACACCATATATTTT	CASSARSVGTRNTIYF
TRBV28	NA	TRBJ1-1	few	TGTGCCAGCAGTAAAGCAGGGAGCTCGAACACTGAAGCTTTCTTT	CASSKAGSSNTEAFF
TRBV29-1	TRBD1	TRBJ1-5	NA	TGCAGCGTTGGGACAGGGGAGCCCAATCAGCCCCAGCATTTT	CSVGTGEPNQPQHF